This T cell receptor (beta chain) derives from a study of naive and memory T cell subsets. Per germline, CDR1 LNHDA and CDR2 SQIVND (reference sequence). V shed 1 base and J shed 1 base, with 8 bases lying between them. The CDR3 loop spans 15 amino acids. Two oligonucleotides, mixed equimolar, formed the beta constant-region primer covering TRBC1 and TRBC2. Four rounds of PCR amplified the ligated cDNA using nested alpha and beta constant-region primers plus SP2. TCRdb redid the calling of the UMI-ligation and nested PCR reads with MiXCR, one entry per CDR3 protein. The sample lists about 150,000 distinct CDR3 sequences; roughly 23% were seen once. Separate alpha and beta amplification began at the second PCR step. This clonotype was seen many times. Its target is not known. Whole-study results and caveats: Naive and memory subsets had different power law exponents for TCR abundance. Naive repertoires, especially CD8, held a few larger clonotypes, possibly memory cells re-expressing CD45RA. From naive to CM, EM and EMRA, diversity decreased and Gini increased. No ground truth validated the naive and memory repertoire findings.

This clonotype was obtained from a human donor in good health. The genes are TRBV19 and TRBJ1-5; D is ambiguous. Source material: naive CD4+ T cells from blood. The CDR3 DNA sequence: TGTGCCAGTAGTATAGGGGAAGGGAGCAATCAGCCCCAGCATTTT. Translating gives CASSIGEGSNQPQHF.